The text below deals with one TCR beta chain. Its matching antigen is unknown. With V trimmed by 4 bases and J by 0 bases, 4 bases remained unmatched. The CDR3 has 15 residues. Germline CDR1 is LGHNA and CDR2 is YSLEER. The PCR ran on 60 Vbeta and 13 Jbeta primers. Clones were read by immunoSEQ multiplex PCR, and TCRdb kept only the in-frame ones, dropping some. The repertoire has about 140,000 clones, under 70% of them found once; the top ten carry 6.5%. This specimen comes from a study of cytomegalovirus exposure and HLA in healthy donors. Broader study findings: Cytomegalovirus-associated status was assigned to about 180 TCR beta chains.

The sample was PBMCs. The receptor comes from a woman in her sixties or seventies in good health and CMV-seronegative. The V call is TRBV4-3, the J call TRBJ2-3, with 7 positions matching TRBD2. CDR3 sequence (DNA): TGCGCCAGCAGCCTTCAGCGGGGTAGCACAGATACGCAGTATTTT. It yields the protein CASSLQRGSTDTQYF.